The 25 T cell receptor beta chains presented below share a single source sample, sequenced in a study of identical twins. TCRdb called the 5' RACE reads again in MiXCR, with one record for every CDR3 protein. This sample has 250,000 to 300,000 distinct CDR3 sequences, with approximately 8.6% found just once. A further study also used this sample, focusing on yellow fever vaccine responses in identical twins.

Sequenced material: CD8+ T cells sorted from blood. The source is a woman younger than 30 in good health.

This clonotype occurred many times. The gene calls are TRBV27 and TRBJ2-1; D remains unclear. Trimming removed 2 bases at V and 3 bases at J, with 8 bases between. The CDR3 is 14 residues long. CDR1 MNHEY and CDR2 SMNVEV come from the germline V gene (reference sequence). The CDR3 loop reads CASSLGSGYNEQFF. CDR3 DNA sequence: TGTGCCAGCAGTTTAGGGTCCGGCTACAATGAGCAGTTCTTC.

This clonotype was observed many times. This chain uses TRBV29-1 with TRBJ2-3, with 7 nucleotides matching TRBD2. This CDR3 is 18 amino acids long. The germline V gene encodes CDR1 SQVTM and CDR2 ANQGSEA. Trimming at V came to 4 bases and at J to 1 base, leaving 17 bases not matched to a gene. The DNA for the CDR3 is TGCAGCGTTGTCAGTCTAGCGGATAATTGGCCTGGCACAGATACGCAGTATTTT. It codes for CSVVSLADNWPGTDTQYF.

This chain joins TRBV7-6 and TRBJ2-1; 8 bases are shared with TRBD2. V shed 5 bases, J shed 3 bases, and the junction held 9 bases outside the gene matches. The CDR3 has 16 residues. Germline CDR1 and CDR2: SGHVS and FNYEAQ. CDR3 in DNA: TGTGCCAGCAGCCCCAGTCTAGCGGGCGGCTACAATGAGCAGTTCTTC. It translates to CASSPSLAGGYNEQFF. Drawing the rest from reference TRBV7-6 and TRBJ2-1, the complete variable domain is GAGVSQSPRYKVTKRGQDVALRCDPISGHVSLYWYRQALGQGPEFLTYFNYEAQQDKSGLPNDRFSAERPEGSISTLTIQRTEQRDSAMYRCASSPSLAGGYNEQFFGPGTRLTVL.

This chain links TRBV14 with TRBJ2-7, with 13 bases lining up with TRBD2. The CDR3 consists of 16 residues. After removal of 5 bases from V and 3 bases from J, the junction contained 7 bases not matched to a gene. Germline values: CDR1 SGHDN, CDR2 FVKESK. The CDR3 here is CASSMWTSGSIYEQYF. CDR3 nucleotides: TGTGCCAGCAGCATGTGGACTAGCGGGAGTATCTACGAGCAGTACTTC.

This clonotype appeared many times. V and J are TRBV7-9 and TRBJ2-1, with 7 bases that match TRBD2. This CDR3 spans 15 amino acids. Germline V gene sequence: CDR1 SEHNR, CDR2 FQNEAQ (reference sequence). The J segment lost 2 bases and the V segment lost 3 bases, leaving 4 bases of the junction unmatched. In DNA form, the CDR3 reads TGTGCCAGCAGCTTGGGGACTACACCCTACAATGAGCAGTTCTTC. Protein: CASSLGTTPYNEQFF.

The CDR3 reads CASSIVERYTGELFF. The CDR3 nucleotides are TGTGCCAGTAGTATCGTGGAAAGGTACACCGGGGAGCTGTTTTTT. V usage is TRBV19 and J usage is TRBJ2-2; no clear D gene. Per the germline V gene, CDR1 is LNHDA and CDR2 is SQIVND (reference sequence). Trimming shortened V by 3 bases and J by 3 bases, and 11 bases separated the two germline ends. This CDR3 has 15 amino acids.

There are a few counts of this clonotype. The V call is TRBV7-8, the J call TRBJ2-5, with 7 bases lining up with TRBD2. The CDR3 length is 15 residues. The trim removed 1 base at V and 5 bases at J, leaving 7 bases unmatched. The V gene's germline CDR1 is SGHVS and CDR2 FQNEAQ. The CDR3 coding sequence is TGTGCCAGCAGCTTAGGCTTGGGACTATCGGAGACCCAGTACTTC. Residues: CASSLGLGLSETQYF.

This clonotype was seen only a few times. The CDR3 here is CASNTLGTGGAGMANTGELFF. The CDR3, as DNA: TGTGCCAGCAACACTCTAGGGACAGGGGGCGCTGGTATGGCGAACACCGGGGAGCTGTTTTTT. V and J are TRBV5-2 and TRBJ2-2; the table's TRBD1 call for D was not verified on the DNA. TRBV5-2 is a known pseudogene. The CDR3 contains 21 residues.

This clonotype was detected ten times or more. The V call is TRBV28, the J call TRBJ2-1, with a weak D call TRBD2 (6 bases). CDR1 and CDR2 from the germline V gene are MDHEN and SYDVKM. The V end was cut by 11 bases, the J end by 6 bases, with 20 bases between. The CDR3 runs to 14 residues. The CDR3 here is CAASVASEANEQFF. The CDR3 DNA reads TGTGCCGCCTCGGTGGCTAGCGAGGCCAATGAGCAGTTCTTC.

In its sample, this clonotype was seen many times. The chain couples TRBV27 to TRBJ2-3; D gene unclear. Trimming pared 5 bases from V and 6 bases from J, leaving 9 bases between. This CDR3 comprises 12 residues. CDR1 is MNHEY and CDR2 is SMNVEV in the germline V gene (reference sequence). CDR3 DNA sequence: TGTGCCAGCAGTCCTAACGCGGATACGCAGTATTTT. As protein: CASSPNADTQYF.

This clonotype came up a few times. V usage is TRBV7-9 and J usage is TRBJ2-5; no definite D call. Germline values: CDR1 SEHNR, CDR2 FQNEAQ (reference sequence). This CDR3 has 14 amino acids. Deletions cut 6 bases from V and 1 base from J, with 12 bases between. The DNA of the CDR3 is TGTGCCAGCAGTAGTACAATCGGCCAAGAGACCCAGTACTTC. Translating it yields CASSSTIGQETQYF. The whole variable domain, filled in from reference TRBV7-9 and TRBJ2-5, reads DTGVSQNPRHKITKRGQNVTFRCDPISEHNRLYWYRQTLGQGPEFLTYFQNEAQLEKSRLLSDRFSAERPKGSFSTLEIQRTEQGDSAMYLCASSSTIGQETQYFGPGTRLLVL.

This clonotype came up a few times. This sequence joins TRBV7-9 and TRBJ2-3; 7 bases fit TRBD1. The CDR3 has 15 amino acids. The germline V gene encodes CDR1 SEHNR and CDR2 FQNEAQ (reference sequence). V dropped 4 bases and J dropped 0; count of bases not matched to a gene: 4. CDR3 amino acids: CASSWPGGSTDTQYF. DNA for the CDR3: TGTGCCAGCAGCTGGCCAGGGGGTAGCACAGATACGCAGTATTTT.

The V and J genes are TRBV6-2 or TRBV6-3 and TRBJ2-1; D may be TRBD1 or TRBD2 (6 bases each). Germline-derived CDR1 and CDR2 are MNHEY and SVGEGT. The CDR3 has 19 amino acids. The V end was cut by 2 bases, the J end by 2 bases, with 22 bases between. The CDR3 protein is CASSYGGLGDRGPYNEQFF. CDR3 DNA sequence: TGTGCCAGCAGTTACGGGGGCTTGGGGGACCGGGGGCCCTACAATGAGCAGTTCTTC.

This clonotype was seen more than once but under ten times. This sequence joins TRBV14 and TRBJ1-1; D gene uncertain. CDR1 SGHDN and CDR2 FVKESK come from the germline V gene. This CDR3 has 14 residues. Trimming stripped 4 bases from V and 5 bases from J, with 14 bases between. The CDR3 protein is CASSREALGTEAFF. In DNA, the CDR3 is TGTGCCAGCAGCCGGGAGGCCCTGGGGACTGAAGCTTTCTTT. Full variable domain (outside the CDR3, taken from reference TRBV14 and TRBJ1-1): EAGVTQFPSHSVIEKGQTVTLRCDPISGHDNLYWYRRVMGKEIKFLLHFVKESKQDESGMPNNRFLAERTGGTYSTLKVQPAELEDSGVYFCASSREALGTEAFFGQGTRLTVV.

This chain uses TRBV10-3 with TRBJ2-7; 9 bases line up with TRBD2. With V trimmed by 8 bases and J by 3 bases, 14 bases remained unmatched. Germline CDR1 reads ENHRY; CDR2 reads SYGVKD. The CDR3 contains 16 residues. The CDR3 protein is CAIGTLAGEQGYEQYF. The CDR3 coding sequence is TGTGCCATCGGAACATTAGCGGGAGAACAGGGCTACGAGCAGTACTTC.

The rearrangement joins TRBV28 to TRBJ1-1; D perhaps matches TRBD1 (5 bases). The CDR3 is 14 residues long. Germline V CDR1 and CDR2: MDHEN, SYDVKM. Trimming removed 1 base from V and 5 bases from J, with 11 bases in between. The CDR3 loop reads CASSLFRVGTEAFF. The CDR3, as DNA: TGTGCCAGCAGTTTATTCAGGGTAGGGACTGAAGCTTTCTTT.

The J gene is TRBJ2-7, the V gene TRBV12-5, with TRBD2 matching 8 bases. This CDR3 comprises 22 residues. CDR1 and CDR2 (germline): LGHNT, FRNRAP. V lost 0 bases, J lost 4 bases, and 26 bases stayed unmatched. The DNA of the CDR3 is TGTGCTAGTGGTTTGGTTAAGACGGGGACTAGTCGGTCCCAGCCCGAAGAATACGAGCAGTACTTC. Protein: CASGLVKTGTSRSQPEEYEQYF.

This clonotype has ten or more counts. The V gene is TRBV4-3, the J gene TRBJ2-3, with 7 bases identical to TRBD2. Per germline, CDR1 LGHNA and CDR2 YSLEER. V lost 0 bases to trimming and J lost 2 bases; unmatched junction nucleotides: 8. This CDR3 is built from 17 residues. The CDR3 coding sequence is TGCGCCAGCAGCCAAGATATTGCTAGCGGAGTCACAGATACGCAGTATTTT. Translated, it gives CASSQDIASGVTDTQYF.

At least ten counts were recorded for this clonotype. V and J are TRBV12-3 or TRBV12-4 and TRBJ2-7; D not resolved. This CDR3 is 11 amino acids long. V lost 6 bases to trimming and J lost 0 bases, with 3 bases between them. As DNA, the CDR3 is TGTGCCAGCAGCTTCTCCTACGAGCAGTACTTC. Protein sequence: CASSFSYEQYF.

This clonotype was seen many times. The chain combines TRBV15 with TRBJ1-2, with a weak D call TRBD1 (5 bases). The CDR3 is made up of 15 amino acids. Germline CDR1 is LNHNV and CDR2 is YYDKDF (reference sequence). V was shortened by 3 bases and J by 8 bases, with 19 bases between the two germline ends. In DNA form, the CDR3 reads TGTGCCACCAGCAGGGTCACCGGGGCGGAGGGCGGCTACACCTTC. It yields the protein CATSRVTGAEGGYTF.

The table lists this clonotype with a few counts. The J gene is TRBJ2-3, the V gene TRBV6-1; D possibly corresponds to TRBD1 (6 bases). The germline CDR1 and CDR2 sequences are MNHNS and SASEGT. This CDR3 region has 13 residues. Deletions cut 6 bases from V and 5 bases from J, with 12 bases between. CDR3 sequence: CASRNRAGDTQYF. CDR3 nucleotide sequence: TGTGCCAGCAGAAACAGGGCAGGAGATACGCAGTATTTT.

This clonotype was seen a few times. V and J are TRBV7-6 and TRBJ2-3; 13 positions match TRBD2. CDR1 and CDR2 (germline): SGHVS, FNYEAQ. V lost 5 bases to trimming and J lost 5 bases; unmatched junction nucleotides: 7. CDR3 length: 16 residues. The CDR3 DNA reads TGTGCCAGCAGCCACACCGGACTAGCGGGAGTAGATACGCAGTATTTT. It codes for CASSHTGLAGVDTQYF.

The chain combines TRBV27 with TRBJ2-7; D gene uncertain. This CDR3 contains 14 residues. Germline-derived CDR1 and CDR2 are MNHEY and SMNVEV (reference sequence). Trimming removed 0 bases from V and 0 bases from J, with 6 bases in between. The CDR3 loop reads CASSLSAYSYEQYF. The CDR3 bases are TGTGCCAGCAGTTTATCGGCCTACTCCTACGAGCAGTACTTC.

This clonotype showed up just a few times. This chain uses TRBV7-9 with TRBJ2-1; 12 bases align to TRBD1. The J segment lost 9 bases and the V segment lost 6 bases, leaving 9 bases of the junction unmatched. Germline V gives CDR1 SEHNR, CDR2 FQNEAQ (reference sequence). The CDR3 contains 15 residues. CDR3 DNA sequence: TGTGCCAGCAGTTACCCCGGGACAGGGGGCAGTGAGCAGTTCTTC. It encodes CASSYPGTGGSEQFF. Together with reference TRBV7-9 and TRBJ2-1, the CDR3 gives the full variable domain: DTGVSQNPRHKITKRGQNVTFRCDPISEHNRLYWYRQTLGQGPEFLTYFQNEAQLEKSRLLSDRFSAERPKGSFSTLEIQRTEQGDSAMYLCASSYPGTGGSEQFFGPGTRLTVL.

Many counts were recorded for this clonotype. The genes are TRBV5-1 and TRBJ2-5; 11 bases fit TRBD2. Germline V gene lookup returns CDR1 SGHRS and CDR2 YFSETQ. V shed 4 bases, J shed 1 base, and the junction held 6 bases outside the gene matches. CDR3 length: 16 residues. CDR3 amino acids: CASSPQLAGAQETQYF. The CDR3 DNA reads TGCGCCAGCAGCCCGCAACTAGCGGGGGCCCAAGAGACCCAGTACTTC. Together with reference TRBV5-1 and TRBJ2-5, the CDR3 gives the full variable domain: KAGVTQTPRYLIKTRGQQVTLSCSPISGHRSVSWYQQTPGQGLQFLFEYFSETQRNKGNFPGRFSGRQFSNSRSEMNVSTLELGDSALYLCASSPQLAGAQETQYFGPGTRLLVL.